This entry concerns a single TCR beta chain. The antigen it binds to is not known. No much larger clonotype is one base removed from it; base qualities were not supplied. The cohort consisted of more than 650 healthy bone marrow donors. Cohort members were all nominally healthy when sampled, although unrecorded immune exposures were likely present. The donor was CMV seropositive and was included in the group of 250 to 350 seropositive cohort members. Every donor gave a peripheral blood sample, and the peripheral blood mononuclear cells from that sample were used for TCR beta sequencing. The Qiagen DNeasy Blood Extraction Kit was used to extract genomic DNA from the blood cell samples. The germline V gene provides CDR1 SGHDN and CDR2 FVKESK. V loses 1 base of germline sequence and J loses 4 bases, and the interval between the two ends is 20 bases. Including the terminal cysteine and phenylalanine, the CDR3 comprises 19 residues. The only DNA kept is the CDR3, 57 bases in frame from the first base.

Libraries came from the immunoSEQ multiplex PCR assay. A mixture of 60 forward primers for TCR Vbeta segments and 13 reverse primers for TCR Jbeta segments was used in the multiplex PCR. Amplification of the CDR3 region of rearranged TCR beta genes was performed with a multiplex PCR assay on genomic DNA. On the Illumina HiSeq System, the amplified TCR beta libraries were sequenced as 87-base-pair reads. Per the source publication's procedure: Across the 500 to 750 repertoires, a later analysis counted 60 million to 90 million unique TCR beta chains, roughly 11 million of which were shared by at least two donors. Raw reads were error-corrected and collapsed into unique sequences by a nearest-neighbor algorithm in which closely related sequences were merged to remove PCR and sequencing errors. V, D and J gene segments were assigned by aligning CDR3 sequences to IMGT reference sequences. For a sequence to be retained, a match of at least six nucleotides was required to both a V gene segment and a J gene segment. Rearrangements were classified as productive when the CDR3 lacked stop codons and remained in frame with V and J, and all other rearrangements were classified as non-productive. Following IMGT convention, CDR3 was defined as the stretch from the second conserved V-encoded cysteine to the conserved J-encoded phenylalanine. The earlier analysis of roughly 590 of the donors excluded any sequence lacking an unambiguous match to a single V gene segment. In an earlier analysis of about 590 of the donors, a V segment was called functional when productive rearrangements were above 56.7%, and segregating when the standard deviation between donors exceeded 5%. A statistical classification framework was built for diagnosing cytomegalovirus status from the catalog of TCR beta chain sequences. V and J gene assignment, in a later analysis, came from comparing TCR nucleotide sequences with IMGT/GENE-DB human TR gene sequences. Using the TCRdist pipeline, a later analysis assigned CDR3 sequences along with most-parsimonious VDJ recombination scenarios. A later analysis defined each TCR beta chain by its CDR3 amino acid sequence plus V-gene family, and excluded reads lacking a unique V-gene family. A later analysis removed 500 to 650 highly shared, low-generation-probability nucleotide sequences to deal with suspected cross-contamination and a sequencing artifact. A later analysis calculated a clonal expansion index for each public chain from normalized within-repertoire ranks of inferred template counts. Generation probabilities in a later analysis came from a VDJ recombination model fitted to out-of-frame rearrangements, and those results were checked against IGoR. Hypergeometric tests were used in a later analysis to score TCR-TCR, TCR-HLA and TCR-CMV co-occurrence, with a repertoire-size bias correction applied to the TCR pairs. False discovery rates were estimated in a later analysis by permuting HLA or CMV assignments 20 times. In a later analysis, co-occurring TCRs were grouped using DBSCAN, with TCRdist sequence similarity added in when clustering inside HLA-allele-positive subsets. Co-occurrence clustering excluded repertoires with fewer than 30,000 or more than 120,000 public chains, plus five with anomalous nucleotide sharing. TCRdb limited this immuneACCESS table to in-frame rearrangements with V and J called. A share of clones is missing; checked studies link under half to unresolved V genes, and the rest is unexplained. V and J calls and clone size follow that table, whereas D and trimming were derived from the DNA. Counted in this sample were 100,000 to 150,000 clones; 83% of them appeared once. 20% of the sample is taken by the ten largest.

The source of the sample is a study of cytomegalovirus exposure and HLA in healthy donors (dated by TCRdb to 2016 to 2017). Regarding the study in general: In an earlier analysis of 550 to 750 of the donors, under 300 Gb of sequence data and 100 million or so unique TCR beta sequences from about 190 million T cells were reported. In addition to the first cohort of 666 subjects, a separate validation cohort of 120 different subjects was used. Roughly 5 DR-DQ haplotypes were handled as single units for association and clustering, since linkage in the cohort was strong. To study patterns of TCR occurrence, a later analysis re-analyzed previously published TCR beta repertoires from several hundred donors and added high-resolution HLA genotyping. To predict cytomegalovirus infection status, the study combined high-throughput TCR immunosequencing, statistical association of individual TCRs with disease status, and machine learning. In the later analysis, no new phenotypic data were used to find candidate immune exposures; instead, reliance was placed on TCR beta sequences and their occurrence across donors. All discovery cohort repertoires had been generated using a single sequencing platform. Class I and class II HLA loci were covered by the typing at four-digit resolution. Among roughly 400 genotyped donors of the cohort, an average of approximately 230,000 unique TCR beta nucleotide sequences were sequenced per donor, 15% to 20% of them non-productive. The number of typed donors differed by locus: about 629-640 for A, B, C, DRB1 and DQB1; approximately 530 for DQA1; over 600 for DPA1; and some 450 for DPB1. Genome-wide SNP genotypes for about 65% of the roughly 670 donors were used in a later genetic analysis, which treated that subset as a discovery cohort. Roughly 300 gigabases of sequencing data and around 90 million unique TCR sequences made up an early release that covered approximately 650 HLA-typed donors. The study used immunosequencing to profile the T cell repertoires of some 600 subjects and linked those repertoires to cytomegalovirus serostatus. To decide whether each TCR beta V gene segment behaved as functional or pseudogenic, an earlier analysis of some 580 of the donors relied on high-throughput TCR beta sequencing. Donor age, sex, ethnicity and CMV serostatus were compiled together with the repertoire data. Of the roughly 400 genotyped donors, 65% to 90% were placed in the genetic ancestry cluster associated with self-reported Caucasian donors. The aim of the study was to test whether cataloging public T cell receptors could identify signatures of past pathogen exposure. The full study reports these points: A later analysis found that most CMV-associated TCR beta chains appeared HLA-restricted, with HLA associations seemingly driven largely by CMV exposure. Roughly uniform sequencing depth across donors was assumed in presence/absence analyses, although this assumption may not hold. Strong co-occurrence of HLA alleles, especially DR and DQ, made assigning TCR associations to individual alleles difficult. Linkage disequilibrium might explain the correlated functional status among segregating V segments, but an unknown experimental factor could not be excluded. In a later genetic analysis, fewer N-insertions in productive TCRs were reported among donors in an Asian-associated ancestry cluster than the 666-donor mean. In the study, 150 to 200 TCR beta chains were listed as associated with cytomegalovirus. In this cohort, only TCR beta chains were sequenced, and detectable features were limited by the absence of alpha or paired-chain data. Most TCR sequences were seen in very few donors, while some public TCRs were found in many individuals. The authors suggested that the approach could potentially be generalized to other disease states and immunological phenotypes. In an earlier analysis of 587 of the donors, most TCR beta V segments were observed in productive rearrangements about 87% or about 30% of the time, broadly matching IMGT annotations. In a later analysis, over 15,000 TCR beta sequences were associated with specific HLA alleles at a false discovery rate of 0.05. In both the original and validation cohorts, the classifier was reported to diagnose cytomegalovirus status with high specificity and sensitivity. A few of the identified cytomegalovirus-associated TCR beta chains were confirmed in vitro to be specific for cytomegalovirus antigens. In a later analysis, several top co-occurrence clusters were reported to appear linked to parvovirus B19, influenza, CMV and Epstein-Barr virus. A further reported finding was that TCR beta sequences accurately predicted the HLA-A and HLA-B alleles for most subjects in the first cohort. Compared with equally common non-associated chains, HLA-associated TCR beta chains in a later analysis were more clonally expanded and had lower generation probabilities. Because counts were too low, approximately 15 rarely observed V segments, including chromosome 9 orphons, were excluded from the earlier analysis of a few hundred of the donors. HLA typing was unavailable for some donors at each locus, so association tests used only the typed subset. A cluster of highly shared sequence variants was judged likely to be a technical artifact of the sequencing pipeline. The 87-base-pair reads could not distinguish some IMGT-functional V segments, including TRBV6-2 and TRBV6-3, so those segments were excluded. The only immune exposure information available for the cohort was CMV serostatus. A later genetic analysis associated a missense DCLRE1C variant with V-gene and J-gene trimming of TCR beta chains, and an independent cohort replicated the association. In a later analysis, TCR association rates were found to vary across HLA loci, with the most associated TCRs seen for DRB1 alleles and the fewest for HLA-C alleles.

Recombination joined TRBV14 with TRBJ1-6; the D gene is perhaps TRBD1, on 5 matching bases. Sequencing used PBMCs. The clonotype comes from a man aged 18 to 29 in good health and CMV-seropositive. The DNA sequence is TGTGCCAGCAGCCAAGTAGGCCAGGGACTTGGTGGGTATAATTCACCCCTCCACTTT. This is translated as CASSQVGQGLGGYNSPLHF.